This passage covers 32 T cell receptor beta chains from one sample sequenced in a study of glioma-infiltrating T cells. TCR alpha and beta CDR3 regions were amplified from RNA using iRepertoire nested multiplex PCR. Each CDR3 protein is one row after TCRdb ran MiXCR on the multiplex PCR reads. In the table there are 150,000 to 200,000 distinct CDR3 sequences, 30% to 40% of which are singletons. Sequencing used glioma tissue, nonneoplastic brain tissue, or PBMCs (not recorded which). Receptors originate from a human donor with low-grade glioma or glioblastoma, undergoing nonglioma brain surgery, or in good health (not recorded which).

There are many counts of this clonotype. This chain connects TRBV29-1 to TRBJ2-5; D call uncertain. The germline V and J ends were trimmed by 5 bases and 1 base, with 14 bases remaining between them. The CDR3 covers 14 residues. CDR1 is SQVTM, CDR2 ANQGSEA, per germline. The CDR3: CSVLPQAVQETQYF. CDR3 nucleotide sequence: TGCAGCGTTCTACCCCAGGCGGTCCAAGAGACCCAGTACTTC.

Note on this clonotype: A read error may account for a junction end that differs from germline. The chain employs TRBV4-3 and TRBJ1-4; D is unclear. Germline values: CDR1 LGHNA, CDR2 YSLEER. The CDR3 sequence is 14 residues long. The CDR3 region is CASSQVGVERKLFF. The CDR3 DNA is TGCGCCAGCAGTCAAGTAGGTGTGGAGCGAAAACTGTTTTTT.

In its sample, this clonotype was seen a few times. This chain joins TRBV7-2 and TRBJ1-5; the D is unclear. V was shortened by 5 bases and J by 3 bases, with 17 bases between the two germline ends. The CDR3 extends over 16 amino acids. Per germline, CDR1 SGHTA and CDR2 FQGNSA. The CDR3 nucleotides read TGTGCCAGCAGCCCCTACTCCCAGGTCCCCAATCAGCCCCAGCATTTT. Translating gives CASSPYSQVPNQPQHF.

Remarks on this clonotype: An end of the junction does not agree with germline; a read error may underlie this. The rearrangement links TRBV27 to TRBJ1-2; D not resolved. Germline-derived CDR1 and CDR2 are MNHEY and SMNVEV (reference sequence). The CDR3 has 14 amino acids. The CDR3 coding sequence is TGTGCCAGCAGTTTAGGACTCCCCGCCTATGACTACACCTTC. Protein sequence: CASSLGLPAYDYTF.

This clonotype was seen ten or more times. The chain combines TRBV20-1 with TRBJ1-4; D not certain. CDR1 DFQATT and CDR2 SNEGSKA come from the germline V gene (reference sequence). The V gene lost 2 bases and the J gene lost 0 bases, with 10 bases spanning the gap. The CDR3 length is 15 residues. The DNA of the CDR3 is TGCAGTGCTAGATCCGGACTTGCAACTAATGAAAAACTGTTTTTT. It yields the protein CSARSGLATNEKLFF.

As for this clonotype: One end of the junction is discordant with germline, which a read error may explain. The rearrangement uses TRBV12-3 or TRBV12-4 and TRBJ1-1, with D perhaps TRBD1 (6 bases). This CDR3 has 14 residues. This chain's CDR3 is CATSSSKGGTEAFF. CDR3 bases: TGTGCCACCAGTTCTTCCAAGGGGGGCACTGAAGCTTTCTTT.

This clonotype was seen a few times. The chain couples TRBV19 to TRBJ2-1; 7 nucleotides match TRBD2. V trimming: 6 bases; J trimming: 0 bases; junction bases outside the gene matches: 11. Germline assignment: CDR1 LNHDA and CDR2 SQIVND (reference sequence). The CDR3 extends over 17 amino acids. The CDR3 DNA reads as TGTGCCAGTAGCAAAAGGGCTAGCGGAAGCTCCTACAATGAGCAGTTCTTC. It specifies CASSKRASGSSYNEQFF. The variable domain in full, with the rest retrieved from reference TRBV19 and TRBJ2-1, is DGGITQSPKYLFRKEGQNVTLSCEQNLNHDAMYWYRQDPGQGLRLIYYSQIVNDFQKGDIAEGYSVSREKKESFPLTVTSAQKNPTAFYLCASSKRASGSSYNEQFFGPGTRLTVL.

This clonotype was seen ten or more times. This chain links TRBV3-1 with TRBJ2-3; tentative D call: TRBD2 (6 bases). Trimming took 4 bases from V and 1 from J, leaving 12 bases between them. From germline, CDR1 is LGHDT and CDR2 YNNKEL (reference sequence). The CDR3 sequence is 15 residues long. CDR3 loop: CASSPPGVRTDTQYF. The CDR3 DNA reads as TGTGCCAGCAGCCCCCCGGGAGTTCGCACAGATACGCAGTATTTT.

This clonotype turned up a few times. Written as DNA, the CDR3 is TGCGCCAGCAGCCAAGCGCGGCTTAGCACCGGGGAGCTGTTTTTT. Amino acids: CASSQARLSTGELFF. V is TRBV4-1 and J is TRBJ2-2, with no clear D. This CDR3 has 15 amino acids. CDR1 and CDR2 (germline): MGHRA, YSYEKL. Trimming shortened V by 1 base and J by 4 bases, and 10 bases separated the two germline ends.

This clonotype occurred many times. V and J are TRBV11-2 and TRBJ1-2; D is undetermined. The germline gives CDR1 SGHAT, CDR2 FQNNGV. Trimming took 0 bases from V and 4 from J, leaving 9 bases between them. CDR3 size: 14 residues. The CDR3 bases are TGTGCCAGCAGCTTAGACTACACCGGCTATGGCTACACCTTC. Translating it yields CASSLDYTGYGYTF. Looking up the rest from reference TRBV11-2 and TRBJ1-2 gives the full variable domain: EAGVAQSPRYKIIEKRQSVAFWCNPISGHATLYWYQQILGQGPKLLIQFQNNGVVDDSQLPKDRFSAERLKGVDSTLKIQPAKLEDSAVYLCASSLDYTGYGYTFGSGTRLTVV.

Comment on this clonotype: This could be a read error, since a much larger clone is one nucleotide away. J is TRBJ1-1 and V is TRBV28; perhaps TRBD1 as D (5 bases). CDR1 is MDHEN and CDR2 is SYDVKM in the germline V gene. The CDR3 has 15 residues. CDR3 nucleotides: TGTGCCAACAGTGAAGGGGCAGGGTTGGACACTGAAGCTTTCTTT. Its protein product is CANSEGAGLDTEAFF.

In its sample, this clonotype was seen many times. The chain employs TRBV28 and TRBJ1-3, with TRBD1 as a possible D gene (5 bases). The ends were cut back, 6 bases at V and 6 bases at J, with 18 bases in the middle. From germline, CDR1 is MDHEN and CDR2 SYDVKM. This CDR3 is 15 amino acids long. The CDR3 here is CASSSNMGPINTIYF. The CDR3 DNA reads as TGTGCCAGCAGCTCGAACATGGGACCCATAAACACCATATATTTT.

This clonotype was detected a few times. The rearrangement uses TRBV19 and TRBJ2-1; TRBD2 matches at 7 bases. Per germline, CDR1 LNHDA and CDR2 SQIVND (reference sequence). With 4 bases clipped from V and 7 bases from J, the junction kept 7 bases outside the gene matches. CDR3 length: 14 residues. DNA for the CDR3: TGTGCCAGTAGTACCCCGGGACTAACTAATGAGCAGTTCTTC. Protein: CASSTPGLTNEQFF.

This clonotype was observed many times. This rearrangement joins TRBV29-1 to TRBJ1-1; 8 bases are shared with TRBD1. V gave up 6 bases and J gave up 5 bases; unmatched junction bases: 8. The CDR3 loop spans 13 amino acids. CDR1 is SQVTM and CDR2 is ANQGSEA in the germline V gene. The CDR3 coding sequence is TGCAGCGTAGACAGGGGCTCTGGTACTGAAGCTTTCTTT. This sequence encodes CSVDRGSGTEAFF.

This clonotype showed up many times. The chain has TRBV7-2 and TRBJ1-1; D unresolved. The CDR3 covers 14 residues. CDR1 and CDR2 (germline): SGHTA, FQGNSA. V was clipped by 1 base and J by 3 bases, with 9 bases between them. The CDR3 is CASSLVAGYTEAFF. CDR3 nucleotides: TGTGCCAGCAGCTTAGTAGCTGGATACACTGAAGCTTTCTTT.

This clonotype occurred once. Possible read error: a much larger clone is one base away. V and J are TRBV7-3 and TRBJ2-1, with D unresolved. From germline, CDR1 is SGHTA and CDR2 FQGTGA. The CDR3 spans 12 residues. V gave up 8 bases and J gave up 9 bases, with 14 bases separating them. In nucleotides, the CDR3 is TGTGCCAGCGGGTTGAGTAGTGCTGAGCAGTTCTTC. Translated: CASGLSSAEQFF.

This clonotype was found once. Mismatch with germline at one junction end may stem from a read error. The V and J genes are TRBV27 and TRBJ1-4; maybe TRBD1 (5 bases). The CDR3 length is 15 residues. CDR1 is MNHEY and CDR2 is SMNVEV in the germline V gene (reference sequence). The CDR3 nucleotides read TGTGCCAGCACCCCCCTGGGGCTAGTGGGTGAAAAACTGTTCTTT. Translation: CASTPLGLVGEKLFF.

The CDR3 is CSVEDRSSGTYEQYF. The CDR3 DNA reads TGCAGCGTTGAAGATAGGTCTAGCGGCACCTACGAGCAGTACTTC. The chain joins TRBV29-1 to TRBJ2-7; TRBD2 matches 7 bases. The CDR3 has 15 residues. The germline V gene has CDR1 SQVTM and CDR2 ANQGSEA. V lost 0 bases, J lost 2 bases, and 7 bases stayed unmatched.

This clonotype has ten or more counts. The V and J genes are TRBV2 and TRBJ2-1; D call uncertain. V was pared by 8 bases and J by 0 bases, with 11 bases between. From germline, CDR1 is SNHLY and CDR2 FYNNEI. The CDR3 contains 14 residues. CDR3 DNA: TGTGCCAGCGCAGGACGGAGCTCCTACAATGAGCAGTTCTTC. Translated, it gives CASAGRSSYNEQFF.

The J gene is TRBJ1-3, the V gene TRBV3-1, with D hard to call. This CDR3 has 14 residues. V was pared by 5 bases and J by 6 bases, with 14 bases between. CDR1 is LGHDT and CDR2 is YNNKEL in the germline V gene (reference sequence). The chain's CDR3 is CASSFWRDENTIYF. In DNA form, the CDR3 reads TGTGCCAGCAGCTTTTGGCGCGACGAAAACACCATATATTTT.

This clonotype showed up many times. This chain joins TRBV4-1 and TRBJ2-7; the D call may be TRBD1 or TRBD2 (5 bases each). V was clipped by 1 base and J by 1 base, with 11 bases between them. Germline-derived CDR1 and CDR2 are MGHRA and YSYEKL. The CDR3 length is 15 residues. CDR3 nucleotide sequence: TGCGCCAGCAGCCAAGCCTGGGACCTATCCTACGAGCAGTACTTC. Translated, it gives CASSQAWDLSYEQYF.

This clonotype was counted many times. This chain uses TRBV15 with TRBJ2-7; a possible D gene is TRBD1 (6 bases). Trimming pared 0 bases from V and 10 bases from J, leaving 16 bases between. The CDR3 consists of 14 residues. Germline V gene sequence: CDR1 LNHNV, CDR2 YYDKDF (reference sequence). The CDR3: CATSRDLGGAAQYF. The CDR3 coding sequence is TGTGCCACCAGCAGAGATCTTGGGGGCGCGGCTCAGTACTTC.

This clonotype was recorded at least ten times. The rearrangement links TRBV6-2 or TRBV6-3 to TRBJ1-4; 8 positions agree with TRBD1. Germline V CDR1 and CDR2: MNHEY, SVGEGT. This CDR3 has 14 amino acids. J lost 9 bases, V lost 6 bases, and 9 bases had no gene match. The CDR3 coding sequence is TGTGCCAGCAGCCAGACAGGGGAGAATAAAAAACTGTTTTTT. It yields the protein CASSQTGENKKLFF.

This clonotype occurred a few times. The gene calls are TRBV10-2 and TRBJ2-5; 8 positions agree with TRBD1. The CDR3 spans 15 residues. J was trimmed by 4 bases and V by 6 bases; bases with no gene match: 10. Germline lookup yields CDR1 WSHSY and CDR2 SAAADI. The CDR3 here is CASSDLGTGGETQYF. CDR3 DNA sequence: TGCGCCAGCAGCGACCTTGGGACAGGCGGAGAGACCCAGTACTTC.

Only one count was recorded for this clonotype. This chain uses TRBV7-8 with TRBJ2-5, with D unresolved. Germline loops: CDR1 SGHVS, CDR2 FQNEAQ. Trimming removed 2 bases from V and 9 bases from J, with 22 bases in between. This CDR3 has 16 residues. The DNA for the CDR3 is TGTGCCAGCAGCTTAATTTCAGTGGCTTCGTTAACGGCCCAGTACTTC. Translated: CASSLISVASLTAQYF.

This clonotype was seen many times. The V call is TRBV6-2 or TRBV6-3, the J call TRBJ1-3; D ambiguous. The ends were cut back, 2 bases at V and 0 bases at J, with 14 bases in the middle. The germline V gene has CDR1 MNHEY and CDR2 SVGEGT. CDR3 length equals 17 residues. In nucleotides, the CDR3 is TGTGCCAGCAGTTACCCGGCGGACCGCGCCTCTGGAAACACCATATATTTT. It is translated as CASSYPADRASGNTIYF.

This clonotype was picked up many times. The rearrangement joins TRBV7-2 to TRBJ2-3; D gene unclear. The CDR3 has 13 amino acids. The V end was cut by 3 bases, the J end by 4 bases, with 8 bases between. Germline V gene sequence: CDR1 SGHTA, CDR2 FQGNSA. CDR3 in amino acids: CASSFQPADTQYF. The CDR3 coding sequence is TGTGCCAGCAGCTTCCAGCCAGCAGATACGCAGTATTTT.

There are a few counts of this clonotype. A much larger clone differs from this one at a single base, so this may be a read error. This sequence joins TRBV7-2 and TRBJ2-7; D ambiguous. This CDR3 is 13 amino acids long. The V end was cut by 2 bases, the J end by 2 bases, with 7 bases between. The germline CDR1 and CDR2 sequences are SGHTA and FQGNSA. CDR3 nucleotides: TGTGCCAGCAGCTTATGGCAGCCCTACGAGCAGTACTTC. It yields the protein CASSLWQPYEQYF.

This clonotype showed up just a few times. The chain carries TRBV4-2 and TRBJ2-1; 8 nucleotides line up with TRBD2. The germline CDR1 and CDR2 sequences are LGHNA and YNFKEQ. The ends lost 4 bases at V and 6 bases at J; junction bases unmatched: 17. This CDR3 has 18 amino acids. Here the CDR3 reads CASSRNDFSGLAGNEQFF. The CDR3 DNA reads as TGTGCCAGCAGCCGAAATGACTTCTCTGGACTAGCCGGCAATGAGCAGTTCTTC.

This clonotype was found many times. The V and J genes are TRBV20-1 and TRBJ2-1, with TRBD2 matching 16 bases. Germline V lookup: CDR1 DFQATT, CDR2 SNEGSKA (reference sequence). With 6 bases clipped from V and 0 bases from J, the junction kept 8 bases outside the gene matches. The CDR3 is made up of 18 amino acids. The CDR3 spells CSARGGLAGGSSYNEQFF. CDR3 DNA sequence: TGCAGTGCCCGAGGGGGACTAGCGGGAGGGTCCTCCTACAATGAGCAGTTCTTC.

This clonotype was observed a handful of times. The genes are TRBV7-3 and TRBJ2-4, with D unresolved. This CDR3 has 16 amino acids. Trimming pared 1 base from V and 0 bases from J, leaving 10 bases between. Germline lookup yields CDR1 SGHTA and CDR2 FQGTGA. The CDR3 here is CASSLNPNLAKNIQYF. Here the CDR3 DNA reads TGTGCCAGCAGCTTAAATCCGAATCTAGCCAAAAACATTCAGTACTTC.

The chain is built from TRBV6-1 and TRBJ2-1; 7 bases fit TRBD2. Germline CDR1 is MNHNS and CDR2 is SASEGT. V lost 7 bases and J lost 9; bases outside the gene matches: 12. This CDR3 has 14 residues. In DNA form, the CDR3 reads TGTGCCAGCAACGGCGGGCTAGCGGCCGGTGAGCAGTTCTTC. Translating it yields CASNGGLAAGEQFF.